The 32 T cell receptor beta chains below were found in one sample sequenced in a study of shared clonotypes between healthy human individuals. TCRdb's copy holds only in-frame clones and misses some; the assay was immunoSEQ multiplex PCR. The table lists about 2 million clones, 85% to 95% of them singletons. Sequenced: naive CD4+ T cells sorted from blood. Subset here: CD45RA+ positively selected. The receptor source for this set is a man aged 18 to 29 in good health.

CDR3 sequence reads: CASSSLYGYSYEQYF. DNA for the CDR3: TGTGCCAGCAGCTCCTTGTATGGTTATAGTTACGAGCAGTACTTC. This chain uses TRBV7-2 with TRBJ2-7; unclear D gene. The V end was cut by 4 bases, the J end by 4 bases, with 17 bases between. Germline V gene lookup returns CDR1 SGHTA and CDR2 FQGNSA. There are 15 residues in the CDR3.

This clone was seen just once. The J gene is TRBJ1-2, the V gene TRBV7-9; the match to TRBD1 covers 7 bases. J was trimmed by 5 bases and V by 0 bases; bases with no gene match: 6. This CDR3 is built from 15 residues. Germline V lookup: CDR1 SEHNR, CDR2 FQNEAQ (reference sequence). CDR3 sequence reads: CASSLAQTGLYGYTF. In DNA form, the CDR3 reads TGTGCCAGCAGCTTAGCCCAGACAGGGCTGTATGGCTACACCTTC.

V and J are TRBV9 and TRBJ2-6; 8 nucleotides match TRBD1. The CDR3 covers 21 residues. Unmatched junction bases numbered 15, after V lost 1 base and J lost 0 bases. The germline V gene has CDR1 SGDLS and CDR2 YYNGEE. Here the CDR3 reads CASSVPVEFRDRSSGANVLTF. As DNA, the CDR3 is TGTGCCAGCAGCGTACCCGTAGAATTCCGGGACAGGAGCTCTGGGGCCAACGTCCTGACTTTC.

The chain joins TRBV19 to TRBJ2-5; no clear D. Per the germline V gene, CDR1 is LNHDA and CDR2 is SQIVND (reference sequence). V was clipped by 7 bases and J by 2 bases, with 14 bases between them. The CDR3 is 14 amino acids. This CDR3 is CASKESYNQETQYF. The CDR3 nucleotides read TGTGCCAGTAAAGAGTCCTACAATCAAGAGACCCAGTACTTC.

The rearrangement joins TRBV15 to TRBJ2-3; tentatively, D is TRBD1 (5 bases). V lost 0 bases and J 4 bases, leaving 20 bases between the germline ends. Germline loops: CDR1 LNHNV, CDR2 YYDKDF (reference sequence). The CDR3 runs to 18 residues. DNA for the CDR3: TGTGCCACCAGCAGAGATCGAACCGGTCGCATAGGGGCAGATACGCAGTATTTT. Protein product: CATSRDRTGRIGADTQYF. Looking up the rest from reference TRBV15 and TRBJ2-3 gives the full variable domain: DAMVIQNPRYQVTQFGKPVTLSCSQTLNHNVMYWYQQKSSQAPKLLFHYYDKDFNNEADTPDNFQSRRPNTSFCFLDIRSPGLGDTAMYLCATSRDRTGRIGADTQYFGPGTRLTVL.

V gene TRBV27 combines with J gene TRBJ1-6; D is uncertain. Trimming pared 3 bases from V and 1 base from J, leaving 7 bases between. This CDR3 has 15 amino acids. The germline V gene encodes CDR1 MNHEY and CDR2 SMNVEV (reference sequence). The CDR3 nucleotides are TGTGCCAGCAGTTTCGTCGCGTCCTATAATTCACCCCTCCACTTT. Translated: CASSFVASYNSPLHF.

The V call is TRBV5-1, the J call TRBJ2-3, with D maybe TRBD1 (5 bases). The CDR3 is made up of 14 amino acids. The V and J ends lost 0 bases and 4 bases respectively, with 9 bases between them. Per the germline V gene, CDR1 is SGHRS and CDR2 is YFSETQ. The CDR3: CASSLGGPPDTQYF. CDR3 DNA: TGCGCCAGCAGCTTGGGGGGCCCCCCAGATACGCAGTATTTT.

In its sample, this clone was seen once. This chain joins TRBV13 and TRBJ1-6; TRBD1 matches 8 bases. Per the germline V gene, CDR1 is PRHDT and CDR2 is FYEKMQ (reference sequence). This CDR3 contains 17 residues. V lost 5 bases and J lost 0; bases outside the gene matches: 6. This chain's CDR3 is CASSPRTGSSYNSPLHF. CDR3 nucleotide sequence: TGTGCCAGCAGCCCACGGACAGGGAGCTCCTATAATTCACCCCTCCACTTT.

The chain employs TRBV6-1 and TRBJ1-3, with D unresolved. The germline V and J ends were trimmed by 8 bases and 3 bases, with 17 bases remaining between them. The V gene's germline CDR1 is MNHNS and CDR2 SASEGT. The CDR3 contains 15 residues. In nucleotides, the CDR3 is TGTGCCAGCCAGTACAACCGGAACGGTGGAAACACCATATATTTT. Protein product: CASQYNRNGGNTIYF.

The chain uses TRBV2 and TRBJ1-5; TRBD1 agrees at 9 bases. This CDR3 contains 14 residues. After removal of 8 bases from V and 6 bases from J, the junction contained 8 bases not matched to a gene. CDR1 is SNHLY, CDR2 FYNNEI, per germline. The CDR3 here is CASGADRGAQPQHF. The DNA of the CDR3 is TGTGCCAGCGGGGCGGACAGGGGAGCTCAGCCCCAGCATTTT.

This chain uses TRBV5-1 with TRBJ1-3; 7 positions agree with TRBD1. The trim removed 4 bases at V and 1 base at J, leaving 8 bases unmatched. CDR3 length: 16 amino acids. CDR1 SGHRS and CDR2 YFSETQ come from the germline V gene. The CDR3 region is CASSAGQPTSGNTIYF. CDR3 DNA sequence: TGCGCCAGCAGCGCGGGACAGCCAACTTCTGGAAACACCATATATTTT.

A remark on this clone: Other nucleotide sequences from this sample produce the same CDR3. The gene calls are TRBV9 and TRBJ2-5; D perhaps matches TRBD1 (5 bases). Germline loops: CDR1 SGDLS, CDR2 YYNGEE. The V end was cut by 2 bases, the J end by 1 base, with 6 bases between. The CDR3 contains 13 residues. This chain's CDR3 is CASSVQGQETQYF. The CDR3 DNA reads as TGTGCCAGCAGCGTGCAGGGCCAAGAGACCCAGTACTTC.

The genes are TRBV2 and TRBJ2-7; D perhaps matches TRBD2 (6 bases). Germline loops: CDR1 SNHLY, CDR2 FYNNEI. The CDR3 extends over 12 amino acids. V lost 3 bases to trimming and J lost 5 bases, with 8 bases between them. DNA of the CDR3: TGTGCCAGCAGTGAGGAGGGGAACGAGCAGTACTTC. Residues: CASSEEGNEQYF.

This clone appeared a few times. This chain connects TRBV10-3 to TRBJ1-6; unclear D gene. V gave up 0 bases and J gave up 7 bases, with 10 bases separating them. This CDR3 contains 15 residues. In germline, CDR1 is ENHRY, CDR2 SYGVKD. The CDR3 sequence: CAISESLTLNSPLHF. The CDR3 coding sequence is TGTGCCATCAGTGAGTCGTTAACACTAAATTCACCCCTCCACTTT.

The chain recombines TRBV11-2 with TRBJ2-1; no clear D. The CDR3 extends over 16 amino acids. Germline V gives CDR1 SGHAT, CDR2 FQNNGV. V lost 1 base to trimming and J lost 0 bases, with 10 bases between them. The CDR3 here is CASSLGLLISYNEQFF. Here the CDR3 DNA reads TGTGCCAGCAGCTTAGGTCTGCTTATCTCCTACAATGAGCAGTTCTTC.

This clone was counted once. The chain employs TRBV5-1 and TRBJ2-2; D is possibly TRBD1 (6 bases). CDR3 length equals 14 residues. Germline lookup yields CDR1 SGHRS and CDR2 YFSETQ. The V gene lost 0 bases and the J gene lost 6 bases, with 9 bases spanning the gap. CDR3 coding DNA: TGCGCCAGCAGCTTGGCAGGGGACGCCGGGGAGCTGTTTTTT. Translating it yields CASSLAGDAGELFF.

The chain is built from TRBV14 and TRBJ1-3; no reliable D call. CDR3 size: 17 residues. Trimming stripped 0 bases from V and 4 bases from J, with 16 bases between. Germline assignment: CDR1 SGHDN and CDR2 FVKESK. CDR3 nucleotides: TGTGCCAGCAGCCAAGATCCGCGCAGCAACCTAGGAAACACCATATATTTT. It specifies CASSQDPRSNLGNTIYF.

The chain joins TRBV2 to TRBJ1-2; D is perhaps TRBD1 (5 bases). V was trimmed by 4 bases and J by 1 base, leaving 10 bases between them. The V gene's germline CDR1 is SNHLY and CDR2 FYNNEI. This CDR3 has 14 amino acids. This chain's CDR3 is CASSAGLINYGYTF. CDR3 coding DNA: TGTGCCAGCAGTGCGGGACTGATTAACTATGGCTACACCTTC.

This clone was seen only once. The chain combines TRBV4-1 with TRBJ2-3, with D possibly matching TRBD1 (5 bases). The CDR3 is 17 amino acids. Deletions cut 4 bases from V and 0 bases from J, with 17 bases between. The V gene's germline CDR1 is MGHRA and CDR2 YSYEKL. In DNA form, the CDR3 reads TGCGCCAGCAGCCCCCTGGGTCAGGGTGAGAGCACAGATACGCAGTATTTT. This codes for CASSPLGQGESTDTQYF.

This chain links TRBV11-2 with TRBJ2-5; the match to TRBD2 covers 8 bases. Germline V gene data show CDR1 as SGHAT and CDR2 as FQNNGV. This CDR3 region has 18 residues. Losses at the gene ends were 5 bases for V and 2 bases for J; bases not matched to a gene: 16. Written as DNA, the CDR3 is TGTGCCAGCAGCCCGCGGGGGGTAGCTCGGAGGGAGCAAGAGACCCAGTACTTC. It is translated as CASSPRGVARREQETQYF.

The chain carries TRBV11-3 and TRBJ2-2; 7 bases match TRBD1. V trimming: 5 bases; J trimming: 5 bases; junction bases outside the gene matches: 5. CDR1 SGHNT and CDR2 YENEEA come from the germline V gene. The CDR3 has 14 amino acids. Here the CDR3 DNA reads TGTGCCAGCAGCCCTCGGACAGGAACCGGGGAGCTGTTTTTT. As protein: CASSPRTGTGELFF.

V usage is TRBV11-2 and J usage is TRBJ1-6, with 8 nucleotides matching TRBD1. CDR3 size: 16 residues. V shed 5 bases and J 3 bases; nucleotides not matched to a gene: 6. Germline CDR1 SGHAT, CDR2 FQNNGV. CDR3 DNA: TGTGCCAGCAGCCCCGGGGACAGGTTCTATAATTCACCCCTCCACTTT. Translated: CASSPGDRFYNSPLHF.

The chain joins TRBV28 to TRBJ1-5; maybe TRBD1 (5 bases). The length of the CDR3 is 13 residues. Per the germline V gene, CDR1 is MDHEN and CDR2 is SYDVKM. The V end was cut by 3 bases, the J end by 8 bases, with 11 bases between. CDR3 amino acids: CASSFGQGKPQHF. The CDR3 bases are TGTGCCAGCAGTTTTGGGCAGGGTAAGCCCCAGCATTTT.

V gene TRBV5-1 combines with J gene TRBJ2-7; 9 nucleotides match TRBD1. Trimming removed 0 bases from V and 3 bases from J; junction bases left unmatched: 4. The CDR3 runs to 15 residues. CDR1 is SGHRS, CDR2 YFSETQ, per germline. Here the CDR3 reads CASSLEQGANYEQYF. The CDR3 DNA is TGCGCCAGCAGCTTGGAACAGGGGGCTAACTACGAGCAGTACTTC.

V usage is TRBV6-1 and J usage is TRBJ2-1; D not certain. Trimming removed 6 bases from V and 6 bases from J, with 3 bases in between. Germline V gives CDR1 MNHNS, CDR2 SASEGT. The CDR3 is made up of 10 amino acids. The CDR3 DNA reads TGTGCCAGCAGGAGCAATGAGCAGTTCTTC. Residues: CASRSNEQFF.

The V and J genes are TRBV28 and TRBJ2-1; D remains unclear. CDR1 is MDHEN, CDR2 SYDVKM, per germline. Deletions cut 3 bases from V and 5 bases from J, with 8 bases between. The CDR3 loop spans 13 amino acids. Here the CDR3 reads CASSLRENNEQFF. The CDR3 nucleotides are TGTGCCAGCAGTTTGAGAGAAAACAATGAGCAGTTCTTC.

The genes are TRBV28 and TRBJ1-2; 7 bases map to TRBD1. The V and J ends lost 4 bases and 2 bases, in that order; junction bases with no gene match: 4. Germline assignment: CDR1 MDHEN and CDR2 SYDVKM. The CDR3 spans 14 residues. As DNA, the CDR3 is TGTGCCAGCAGTTCGACAGGGCCCAACTATGGCTACACCTTC. Protein sequence: CASSSTGPNYGYTF.

The V gene is TRBV30, the J gene TRBJ1-1; TRBD1 aligns across 8 bases. Per germline, CDR1 GTSNPN and CDR2 SVGIG (reference sequence). CDR3 length equals 15 residues. V lost 0 bases and J lost 3; bases outside the gene matches: 6. The CDR3 sequence: CAWSVPHRGDTEAFF. Here the CDR3 DNA reads TGTGCCTGGAGTGTACCGCACAGGGGGGACACTGAAGCTTTCTTT.

V usage is TRBV28 and J usage is TRBJ2-2, with D possibly TRBD1 on 5 matching bases. Trimming took off 7 bases at V and 1 base at J, with 10 bases between the two ends. CDR1 is MDHEN, CDR2 SYDVKM, per germline. The CDR3 length is 14 residues. CDR3 coding DNA: TGTGCCAGCACGGTCGGACAGAACACCGGGGAGCTGTTTTTT. Its protein is CASTVGQNTGELFF.

This chain connects TRBV19 to TRBJ2-1, with a possible D match to TRBD1 (6 bases). The CDR3 contains 12 residues. In germline, CDR1 is LNHDA, CDR2 SQIVND (reference sequence). The ends were cut back, 6 bases at V and 7 bases at J, with 10 bases in the middle. CDR3 residues: CASSRTGNEQFF. CDR3 bases: TGTGCCAGTAGCCGTACAGGGAATGAGCAGTTCTTC.

The chain joins TRBV5-1 to TRBJ2-3, with 13 bases identical to TRBD2. The CDR3 loop spans 17 amino acids. Germline CDR1 is SGHRS and CDR2 is YFSETQ. The V segment lost 3 bases and the J segment 2 bases; nucleotides outside the gene matches: 6. CDR3 in DNA: TGCGCCAGCAGCTCGCTGACTAGCGGGGGGATCACAGATACGCAGTATTTT. Amino acid sequence: CASSSLTSGGITDTQYF.

CDR3 sequence (DNA): TGTGCCAGCAGCTTAAAGGGACAGGGAGACAATGAGCAGTTCTTC. Residues: CASSLKGQGDNEQFF. The chain joins TRBV7-2 to TRBJ2-1, with TRBD1 matching over 9 bases. Germline V CDR1 and CDR2: SGHTA, FQGNSA. The junction had 4 bases not matched to a gene; V was cut back by 2 bases and J by 5 bases. The CDR3 runs 15 residues.